Following are 7 T cell receptor beta chains from one sample sequenced in a study of cytomegalovirus exposure and HLA in healthy donors. The PCR contained 60 Vbeta and 13 Jbeta primers. The data were produced by immunoSEQ multiplex PCR, yet TCRdb's version contains in-frame clones alone and is incomplete. The table records roughly 230,000 clones, about nine tenths of them present only once. What was sequenced was PBMCs. The receptors shown here come from a girl aged 2-10 years in good health and CMV-seronegative.

The V gene is TRBV6-5, the J gene TRBJ2-7; TRBD2 matches 11 bases. V shed 5 bases, J shed 2 bases, and the junction held 2 bases outside the gene matches. CDR3 size: 14 residues. Germline V gene sequence: CDR1 MNHEY, CDR2 SVGAGI. For the CDR3, the DNA is TGTGCCAGCAGTACTAGCGGGAGTGCCTACGAGCAGTACTTC. Translated: CASSTSGSAYEQYF.

Notes on this clone: One junction end does not reproduce the germline sequence, and a read error may be involved. The V gene is TRBV7-7, the J gene TRBJ2-5, with 11 bases that match TRBD2. Germline CDR1 is SSHAT and CDR2 is FNYEAQ (reference sequence). This CDR3 contains 14 residues. The CDR3 DNA reads TGTGCTAGCAGCTTAGCGGGGGGGCCGGAGACCCAGTACTTC. It codes for CASSLAGGPETQYF.

The rearrangement uses TRBV7-6 and TRBJ2-5, with D unclear. The CDR3 loop spans 12 amino acids. Germline assignment: CDR1 SGHVS and CDR2 FNYEAQ. V was shortened by 2 bases and J by 5 bases, with 6 bases between the two germline ends. CDR3 nucleotide sequence: TGTGCCAGCAGCTTAAATCGGGAGACCCAGTACTTC. Translation gives CASSLNRETQYF.

The chain uses TRBV28 and TRBJ1-2; tentatively, D is TRBD1 (5 bases). The CDR3 length is 12 residues. Germline CDR1 and CDR2: MDHEN and SYDVKM. With 7 bases removed from V and 3 bases from J, the gap between germline ends came to 9 bases. CDR3 DNA sequence: TGTGCCAGCATGGCCAGGGACTATGGCTACACCTTC. Residues: CASMARDYGYTF.

V and J are TRBV7-9 and TRBJ2-2, with a possible D match to TRBD2 (6 bases). Germline lookup yields CDR1 SEHNR and CDR2 FQNEAQ (reference sequence). V lost 6 bases and J lost 5, with 13 bases in between. The CDR3 covers 14 residues. Here the CDR3 DNA reads TGTGCCAGCAGTCCCCTAGCGTTTACCGGGGAGCTGTTTTTT. Its protein product is CASSPLAFTGELFF.

The rearrangement links TRBV7-8 to TRBJ2-1; D is ambiguous. The germline CDR1 and CDR2 sequences are SGHVS and FQNEAQ. The CDR3 is made up of 13 amino acids. With 2 bases removed from V and 5 bases from J, the gap between germline ends came to 7 bases. CDR3: CASSLFNNNEQFF. The CDR3 nucleotides read TGTGCCAGCAGCTTATTCAACAACAATGAGCAGTTCTTC.

This chain uses TRBV6-1 with TRBJ1-1, with TRBD1 matching 9 bases. The CDR3 covers 14 residues. CDR1 is MNHNS, CDR2 SASEGT, per germline. The J segment lost 4 bases and the V segment lost 8 bases, leaving 8 bases of the junction unmatched. The CDR3 region is CASGEKTGGTEAFF. In nucleotides, the CDR3 is TGTGCCAGCGGGGAGAAGACAGGGGGCACTGAAGCTTTCTTT.